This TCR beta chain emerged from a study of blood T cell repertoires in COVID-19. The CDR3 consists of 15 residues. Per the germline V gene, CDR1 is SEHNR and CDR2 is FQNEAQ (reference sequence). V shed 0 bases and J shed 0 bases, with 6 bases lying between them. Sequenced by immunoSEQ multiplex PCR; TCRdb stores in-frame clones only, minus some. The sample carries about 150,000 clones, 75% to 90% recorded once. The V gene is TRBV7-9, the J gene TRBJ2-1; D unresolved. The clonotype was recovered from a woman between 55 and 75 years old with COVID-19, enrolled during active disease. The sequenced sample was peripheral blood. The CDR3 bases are TGTGCCAGCAGCTTAGCGAGGTACTCCTACAATGAGCAGTTCTTC. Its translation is CASSLARYSYNEQFF.